This T cell receptor beta chain was documented in a study of T cell therapy after organ transplantation. Findings of the study overall: CD8 clonality fold change after therapy inversely tracked pretherapy clonality.

Time point: 20-29 weeks after completion of therapy. Remarks on this clone: As yet, its antigen is unknown.

Profiling relied on immunoSEQ multiplex PCR, and the TCRdb table lists in-frame clones only, not all of them. The sample consists of about 17,000 clones, roughly 87% of them appearing once. V dropped 6 bases and J dropped 0 bases, with 12 bases sitting between them. CDR1 and CDR2 (germline): MNHNS, SASEGT. This CDR3 spans 15 amino acids. The chain uses TRBV6-1 and TRBJ1-5, with D possibly matching TRBD1 (5 bases). The sequencing used CD8+ T cells from blood, collected after autologous CMV-specific T cell therapy. This receptor was identified in a human patient who had received a solid organ transplant and had CMV disease. Some T cells may be supplied by the graft donor. CDR3 amino acids: CASREGYHSNQPQHF. CDR3 coding DNA: TGTGCCAGCAGGGAGGGGTACCATAGCAATCAGCCCCAGCATTTT.